This passage covers 19 T cell receptor beta chains from one sample sequenced in a study of T cells in Graves' hyperthyroidism and ophthalmopathy. Amplified regions were TCR beta CDR3 sequences from RNA transcripts. A first-round RT-PCR of the TCR CDR3 used the HTBI primer set. TCRdb re-called the multiplex PCR reads through MiXCR, storing one row per CDR3 protein. The repertoire holds around 490,000 distinct CDR3 sequences, with less than 20% as singletons. The specimen sequenced was blood. These receptors originate from a man between 40 and 49 years old with Graves' ophthalmopathy.

The V gene is TRBV7-6, the J gene TRBJ2-2, with D perhaps TRBD1 (6 bases). The CDR3 runs 17 residues. Trimming took 5 bases from V and 0 from J, leaving 16 bases between them. In germline, CDR1 is SGHVS, CDR2 FNYEAQ. The CDR3, as DNA: TGTGCCAGCAGCCTCCGGCTGGACAGCACGAACACCGGGGAGCTGTTTTTT. It is translated as CASSLRLDSTNTGELFF.

V and J are TRBV29-1 and TRBJ2-2; the match to TRBD1 covers 8 bases. The CDR3 extends over 15 amino acids. CDR1 SQVTM and CDR2 ANQGSEA come from the germline V gene. V gave up 3 bases and J gave up 6 bases; unmatched junction bases: 9. The CDR3 DNA reads as TGCAGCGTTGAGGCAGGGGGCATAAGGGCCGGGGAGCTGTTTTTT. It translates to CSVEAGGIRAGELFF.

Comment on this clonotype: It may be a read error: a sequence one base away is much more abundant. The rearrangement joins TRBV6-2 or TRBV6-3 to TRBJ2-3; D could derive from TRBD1 or TRBD2 (5 bases each). This CDR3 is built from 16 residues. The germline gives CDR1 MNHEY, CDR2 SVGEGT. The DNA for the CDR3 is TGTGTCAGCACCCCGGGGACCGTCGAGGTGTCACATACGCAGTATTTT. Its protein is CVSTPGTVEVSHTQYF.

Ten or more counts support this clonotype. This chain joins TRBV7-2 and TRBJ2-3, with 10 bases lining up with TRBD1. The germline CDR1 and CDR2 sequences are SGHTA and FQGNSA. The V segment lost 4 bases and the J segment 3 bases; nucleotides outside the gene matches: 7. The CDR3 is made up of 16 amino acids. The CDR3 sequence is CASSSTGGAGTDTQYF. The DNA for the CDR3 is TGTGCCAGCAGCTCGACAGGGGGCGCGGGAACAGATACGCAGTATTTT.

For the CDR3, the DNA is TGCAGTGCTAGAGATGTCCGGAGGGATAATTCACCCCTCCACTTT. Translated: CSARDVRRDNSPLHF. The V and J genes are TRBV20-1 and TRBJ1-6; D unresolved. In germline, CDR1 is DFQATT, CDR2 SNEGSKA (reference sequence). The CDR3 spans 15 residues. V lost 0 bases and J lost 5, with 11 bases in between.

This clonotype was counted between two and nine times. The rearrangement uses TRBV7-9 and TRBJ2-5; D unclear. Germline CDR1 and CDR2: SEHNR and FQNEAQ (reference sequence). The CDR3 is 12 residues long. V was pared by 5 bases and J by 5 bases, with 9 bases between. The CDR3: CASSTTTETQYF. As DNA, the CDR3 is TGTGCCAGCAGCACCACCACGGAGACCCAGTACTTC.

The chain links TRBV5-1 to TRBJ2-5; 8 bases are shared with TRBD1. The CDR3 runs to 14 residues. Trimming at V came to 8 bases and at J to 3 bases, leaving 9 bases not matched to a gene. CDR1 and CDR2 (germline): SGHRS, YFSETQ. CDR3 amino acids: CASSSTGAEETQYF. The CDR3 nucleotides are TGCGCCAGTTCTTCGACAGGGGCGGAAGAGACCCAGTACTTC.

This clonotype has a handful of counts. The rearrangement links TRBV3-1 to TRBJ2-3; TRBD1 agrees at 8 bases. The germline gives CDR1 LGHDT, CDR2 YNNKEL (reference sequence). The V segment lost 5 bases and the J segment 5 bases; nucleotides outside the gene matches: 12. The CDR3 extends over 16 amino acids. The CDR3 here is CASSLRQGLAGDTQYF. CDR3 DNA: TGTGCCAGCAGCTTACGACAGGGGCTAGCCGGAGATACGCAGTATTTT.

This clonotype was detected a few times. The V call is TRBV18, the J call TRBJ2-7; D gene uncertain. V was clipped by 3 bases and J by 6 bases, with 18 bases between them. This CDR3 spans 15 amino acids. Germline V gene sequence: CDR1 KGHSH, CDR2 LQKENI. This CDR3 reads CASSPSESFFGEQYF. In nucleotides, the CDR3 is TGTGCCAGCTCACCCTCGGAGAGTTTTTTTGGCGAGCAGTACTTC.

CDR3 bases: TGTGCCAGCAGACACACACACAGACTCGACAATGAGCAGTTCTTC. The encoded protein is CASRHTHRLDNEQFF. The V gene is TRBV27, the J gene TRBJ2-1; D is uncertain. The CDR3 runs to 15 residues. Trimming cost V 6 bases and J 5 bases, with 17 bases left between them. Germline CDR1 is MNHEY and CDR2 is SMNVEV (reference sequence).

The gene calls are TRBV5-1 and TRBJ1-4; maybe TRBD1 (5 bases). Germline V gene sequence: CDR1 SGHRS, CDR2 YFSETQ. Trimming pared 3 bases from V and 3 bases from J, leaving 12 bases between. The CDR3 is 15 residues long. DNA for the CDR3: TGCGCCAGCAGCTGGGGAGGGACCTCTAATGAAAAACTGTTTTTT. Its protein is CASSWGGTSNEKLFF. Looking up the rest from reference TRBV5-1 and TRBJ1-4 gives the full variable domain: KAGVTQTPRYLIKTRGQQVTLSCSPISGHRSVSWYQQTPGQGLQFLFEYFSETQRNKGNFPGRFSGRQFSNSRSEMNVSTLELGDSALYLCASSWGGTSNEKLFFGSGTQLSVL.

This clonotype was counted only a few times. The chain combines TRBV5-1 with TRBJ1-2, with 7 bases aligning to TRBD1. V lost 0 bases, J lost 6 bases, and 5 bases stayed unmatched. This CDR3 has 14 amino acids. Germline V gives CDR1 SGHRS, CDR2 YFSETQ. This chain's CDR3 is CASSLETGLDGYTF. In DNA form, the CDR3 reads TGCGCCAGCAGCTTGGAGACAGGGTTGGATGGCTACACCTTC.

The sample holds a few counts of this clonotype. The V call is TRBV6-1, the J call TRBJ1-2; 12 bases align to TRBD1. The CDR3 loop spans 15 amino acids. With 6 bases clipped from V and 2 bases from J, the junction kept 4 bases outside the gene matches. Per the germline V gene, CDR1 is MNHNS and CDR2 is SASEGT. The CDR3 spells CASRGQGAHNYGYTF. DNA of the CDR3: TGTGCCAGCAGGGGACAGGGGGCCCACAACTATGGCTACACCTTC.

This clonotype has only a few counts. V and J are TRBV30 and TRBJ1-1; the match to TRBD1 covers 9 bases. V trimming: 0 bases; J trimming: 5 bases; junction bases outside the gene matches: 7. The CDR3 is 15 amino acids. Looked up from germline, CDR1 is GTSNPN and CDR2 is SVGIG (reference sequence). DNA for the CDR3: TGTGCCTGGAGTGTACCCGGGACAGGGAGGACTGAAGCTTTCTTT. Protein: CAWSVPGTGRTEAFF.

This chain uses TRBV20-1 with TRBJ2-2; 10 nucleotides line up with TRBD2. CDR3 length: 15 residues. Germline assignment: CDR1 DFQATT and CDR2 SNEGSKA (reference sequence). V lost 1 base, J lost 5 bases, and 4 bases stayed unmatched. CDR3 nucleotides: TGCAGTGCTAGAGTCCCAGCGGGAGGGACCGGGGAGCTGTTTTTT. This sequence encodes CSARVPAGGTGELFF.

There are many counts of this clonotype. V is TRBV3-1 and J is TRBJ1-2; D may be TRBD1 (6 bases). Per germline, CDR1 LGHDT and CDR2 YNNKEL (reference sequence). With 4 bases removed from V and 4 bases from J, the gap between germline ends came to 13 bases. The CDR3 spans 14 residues. This CDR3 is CASSLPGVIYGYTF. The CDR3 DNA is TGTGCCAGCAGCCTGCCAGGGGTTATCTATGGCTACACCTTC.

The table lists this clonotype with a few counts. This chain links TRBV7-3 with TRBJ2-3; tentatively, D is TRBD1 or TRBD2 (5 bases each). Between the trimmed V and J ends, which lost 3 bases and 6 bases, there was a span of 13 bases. From germline, CDR1 is SGHTA and CDR2 FQGTGA. The CDR3 covers 14 residues. The CDR3 protein is CASSFRDPGDTQYF. The CDR3 DNA follows: TGTGCCAGCAGCTTCCGGGACCCAGGGGATACGCAGTATTTT.

This clonotype has ten or more counts. The chain carries TRBV11-2 and TRBJ2-5, with 11 bases lining up with TRBD2. Germline-derived CDR1 and CDR2 are SGHAT and FQNNGV. V lost 4 bases, J lost 9 bases, and 13 bases stayed unmatched. The CDR3 length is 16 residues. The CDR3 protein is CASSSRPTSGAPSQYF. The CDR3 coding sequence is TGTGCCAGCAGCTCTAGACCGACTAGCGGGGCCCCTTCCCAGTACTTC.

This clonotype was seen a handful of times. The chain recombines TRBV20-1 with TRBJ2-1; the D call may be TRBD1 or TRBD2 (5 bases each). V lost 4 bases, J lost 0 bases, and 13 bases lay in between. Per germline, CDR1 DFQATT and CDR2 SNEGSKA (reference sequence). CDR3 length: 15 amino acids. The CDR3 DNA reads TGCAGTGCTAAGGGGACCCTTATCTCCTACAATGAGCAGTTCTTC. This translates into CSAKGTLISYNEQFF.